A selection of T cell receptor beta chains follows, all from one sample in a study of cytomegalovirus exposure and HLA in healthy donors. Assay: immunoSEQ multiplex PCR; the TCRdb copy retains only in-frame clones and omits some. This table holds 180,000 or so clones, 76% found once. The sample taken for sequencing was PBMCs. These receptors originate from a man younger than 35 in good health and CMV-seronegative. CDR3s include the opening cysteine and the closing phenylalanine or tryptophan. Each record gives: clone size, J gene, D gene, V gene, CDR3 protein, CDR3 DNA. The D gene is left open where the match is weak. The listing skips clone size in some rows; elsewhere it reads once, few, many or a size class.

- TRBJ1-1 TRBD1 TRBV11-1 CASSPGGSMNTEAFF TGTGCCAGCAGCCCAGGGGGCAGTATGAACACTGAAGCTTTCTTT
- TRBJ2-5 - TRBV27 CASSPRPSGETQYF TGTGCCAGCAGTCCCCGTCCCTCGGGAGAGACCCAGTACTTC
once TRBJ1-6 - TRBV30 CAWQRMGRGSYNSPLHF TGTGCCTGGCAGAGGATGGGCAGGGGCTCCTATAATTCACCCCTCCACTTT
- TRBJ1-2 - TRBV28 CASRGDRSYGYTF TGTGCCAGCAGGGGCGACAGGAGCTATGGCTACACCTTC
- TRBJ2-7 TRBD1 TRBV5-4 CASSVGTGVEQYF TGTGCCAGCAGCGTTGGGACAGGGGTCGAGCAGTACTTC
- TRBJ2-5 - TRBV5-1 CASSLERNQETQYF TGCGCCAGCAGCTTGGAGAGGAACCAAGAGACCCAGTACTTC
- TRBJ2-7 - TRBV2 CASQGFSYEQYF TGTGCCAGTCAGGGGTTCTCCTACGAGCAGTACTTC
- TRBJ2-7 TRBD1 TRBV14 CASSRTGQGAFYEQYF TGTGCCAGCAGCCGGACCGGACAGGGGGCGTTTTACGAGCAGTACTTC
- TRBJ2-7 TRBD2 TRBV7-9 CASSLGMRGGIRDEQYF TGTGCCAGCAGCTTAGGGATGCGGGGGGGCATAAGGGACGAGCAGTACTTC
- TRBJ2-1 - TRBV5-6 CASSLGRGPYNEQFF TGTGCCAGCAGCTTAGGGCGGGGGCCCTACAATGAGCAGTTCTTC
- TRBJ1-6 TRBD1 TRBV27 CASSPGKVLRGRPYNSPLHF TGTGCCAGCAGCCCCGGAAAAGTCCTCAGGGGGCGACCCTATAATTCACCCCTCCACTTT
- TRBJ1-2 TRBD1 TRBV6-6 CASTLPGTGGREGYTF TGTGCCAGCACCCTCCCCGGGACAGGGGGCAGAGAGGGCTACACCTTC
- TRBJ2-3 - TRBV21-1 CASSIIDRDGTSSTDTQYF TGTGCCAGCAGCATAATCGACAGGGACGGCACCTCTAGCACAGATACGCAGTATTTT
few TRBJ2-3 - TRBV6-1 CASSEAPSRTDTQYF TGTGCCAGCAGTGAAGCGCCTAGCAGGACAGATACGCAGTATTTT